This T cell receptor beta chain was captured in a study of CD8 T cells in ankylosing spondylitis. Whole-study results and caveats: One TCR beta motif, made up of under ten highly homologous variants, appeared characteristic of ankylosing spondylitis blood. According to the report, clones linked to the disease were significantly enriched in matched synovial fluid samples taken from ankylosing spondylitis patients. CD8+ by phenotype, disease-linked clones were relatively rare in peripheral blood.

Germline lookup yields CDR1 SGHRS and CDR2 YFSETQ. The CDR3 has 15 residues. With V trimmed by 2 bases and J by 4 bases, 5 bases remained unmatched. In regard to this clonotype: Antigen specificity is unknown.

A single record per CDR3 protein comes from TCRdb applying MiXCR to the 5' RACE reads. The sample lists some 400,000 distinct CDR3 sequences, about a fifth occurring once. The clonotype comes from a male donor with ankylosing spondylitis. What was sequenced was blood, either unsorted or a sorted T cell fraction (not recorded which). The chain is built from TRBV5-1 and TRBJ2-3; 9 bases are a match to TRBD1. The CDR3: CASSFRDRAPDTQYF. CDR3 DNA sequence: TGCGCCAGCAGCTTCCGGGACAGGGCTCCAGATACGCAGTATTTT.